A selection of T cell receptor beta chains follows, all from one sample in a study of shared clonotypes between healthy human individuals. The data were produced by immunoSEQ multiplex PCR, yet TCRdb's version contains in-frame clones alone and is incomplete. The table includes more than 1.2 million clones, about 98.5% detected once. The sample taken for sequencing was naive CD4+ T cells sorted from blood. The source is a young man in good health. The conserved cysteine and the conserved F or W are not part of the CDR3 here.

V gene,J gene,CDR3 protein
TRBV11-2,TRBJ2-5,ASSDYPGLAVETQY
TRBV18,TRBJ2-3,ASSPGPTDTQY
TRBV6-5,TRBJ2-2,ASITLYGELF
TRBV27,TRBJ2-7,ASKLQGKGYEQY
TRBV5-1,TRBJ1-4,ASSATNRVSSNEKLF
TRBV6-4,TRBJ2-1,ASSESGLHNEQF
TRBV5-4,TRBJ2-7,ASSPWSGGEYEQY
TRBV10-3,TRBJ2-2,AISDRGLAALF
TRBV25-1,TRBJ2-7,ASSEWAGHSYEQY
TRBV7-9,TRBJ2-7,ASSFGLAGVTRGEQY
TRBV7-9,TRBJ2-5,ASSWDLSDQY
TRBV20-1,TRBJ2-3,SALTDTQY
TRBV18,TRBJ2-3,ASSSGLAGTDTQY
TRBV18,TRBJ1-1,ASSPEGQGTSEAF
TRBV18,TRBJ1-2,ASSPPGGGAPGYGYT
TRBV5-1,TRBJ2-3,ASSLDQGGLASDTQY
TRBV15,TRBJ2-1,ATSRDGRTSERNLGGMLF
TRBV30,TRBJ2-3,ASQQEKGSGYPDTQY
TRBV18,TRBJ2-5,ASSPPRGTSGSWEAQY
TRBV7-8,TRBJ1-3,ASSHPRGSGNTIY
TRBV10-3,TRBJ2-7,AISEGTLYEQY
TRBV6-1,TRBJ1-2,ASSEALTVYGYT
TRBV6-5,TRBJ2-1,ASSFRGAHEQF
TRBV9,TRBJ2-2,ASSVEGTGRYTGELF
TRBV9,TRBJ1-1,ASSVVRGTEAF
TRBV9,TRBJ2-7,ASSAGAFGNYEQY
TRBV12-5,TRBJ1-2,ASGPSPGGYGYT
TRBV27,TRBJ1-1,ASSYDTLSGAF
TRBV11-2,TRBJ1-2,ASSPGQIPNYGYT
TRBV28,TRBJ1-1,ASSSQWDSKAEAF
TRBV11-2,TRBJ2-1,ASSQQGGFSYNEQF
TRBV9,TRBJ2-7,ASSVQAGGTYEQY
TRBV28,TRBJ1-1,ASSLVGKSPEAF
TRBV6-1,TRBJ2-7,ASRATGGAYEQY
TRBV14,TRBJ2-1,ASSQEEWRPYNEQF
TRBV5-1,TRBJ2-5,ASSLGRETQY
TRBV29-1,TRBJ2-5,SVVREETQY
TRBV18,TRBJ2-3,ASSPSGALDTQY
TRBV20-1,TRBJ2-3,SAASTDTQY
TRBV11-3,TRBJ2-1,ASSLEGANEQF
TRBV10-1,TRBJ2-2,ASRRTGSGELF
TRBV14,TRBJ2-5,ASTGSGLQETQY
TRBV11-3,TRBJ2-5,ASSHDSAGGQETQY
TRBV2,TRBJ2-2,ASSVRTSVGELF
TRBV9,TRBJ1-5,ASSAAGGQDQPQH
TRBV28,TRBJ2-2,ASSLRTGGVTGELF
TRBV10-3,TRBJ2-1,AISESSYNEQF
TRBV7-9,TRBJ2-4,ASSVYEDNIQY
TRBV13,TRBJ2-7,ASSLTRTYYEQY
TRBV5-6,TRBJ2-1,ASSSYYNEQF
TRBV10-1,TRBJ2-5,ASSEDRGRETQY
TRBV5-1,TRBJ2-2,ASSLLGTGELF
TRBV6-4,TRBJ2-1,ASSDSRQSYNEQF
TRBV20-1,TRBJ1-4,SARDGGLF
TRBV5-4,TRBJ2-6,ASSGTGGANVLT
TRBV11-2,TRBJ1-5,ASSLAGGVGQPQH
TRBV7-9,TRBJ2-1,ASSRREGSYNEQF
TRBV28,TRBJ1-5,ASSSPIRDRGMAQH
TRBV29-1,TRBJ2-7,SVEDGREENEQY